This TCR beta chain originates from a study of blood T cells in healthy people across ages. Study results and caveats: Donor CMV infection status was unknown, possibly confounding age-related changes in expanded clonotypes.

Combining a sample-barcoded 5' primer with a J-beta primer mix, a second PCR ran for roughly 7 to 12 cycles. With 12 random nucleotides, a template-switch adaptor tagged each individual cDNA molecule. TCRdb re-analysed the 5' RACE reads in MiXCR, keeping a single row per CDR3 protein. The table shows about 1 million distinct CDR3 sequences, with 20% to 25% occurring only once. About this clonotype itself: Its target is unknown.

Sample donors were healthy Caucasian individuals that came from Russia, aged roughly 6 to 100. A further study also used this sample, focusing on T cells of mothers and their children. That study adds: The people who donated were a few healthy Caucasian mothers and their six children.

The sample taken for sequencing was blood. The sequence was collected from a girl aged 2-10 years in good health.

The CDR3 loop reads CASSWNDRGTEAFF. CDR3 nucleotide sequence: TGTGCCAGCAGCTGGAATGATAGGGGTACTGAAGCTTTCTTT. The chain couples TRBV7-9 to TRBJ1-1; weak D call: TRBD1 (5 bases). Germline V lookup: CDR1 SEHNR, CDR2 FQNEAQ (reference sequence). CDR3 length: 14 residues. Trimming left V 4 bases short and J 5 bases short, with 14 bases between.